This is a list of T cell receptor beta chains from one sample in a study of blood T cells in healthy people across ages. TCRdb re-called the 5' RACE reads with MiXCR, one entry per CDR3 protein. The repertoire consists of about 1 million distinct CDR3 sequences, with roughly 45% occurring once and the leading ten covering 15% to 20%. Sequences were obtained from blood. Every receptor here comes from a woman aged 55-75 years in good health. Each CDR3 is given with its conserved first and last residue. D genes are given only for firm matches. Only part of the rows carry a size: once, few, many, or a class if the clone is expanded.

TRBJ2-1	-	TRBD2	TRBV12-3/TRBV12-4	CASSLFAGVSYNEQFF	TGTGCCAGCAGTTTATTCGCGGGAGTCTCCTACAATGAGCAGTTCTTC
TRBJ2-7	many	TRBD1	TRBV10-3	CAARDRASYEQYF	TGTGCCGCCCGGGACAGGGCCTCCTACGAGCAGTACTTC
TRBJ2-3	-	-	TRBV4-1	CASSQVGRADTQYF	TGCGCCAGCAGCCAAGTGGGTCGGGCAGATACGCAGTATTTT
TRBJ1-4	-	-	TRBV29-1	CSVGVSNEKLFF	TGCAGCGTTGGGGTGTCTAATGAAAAACTGTTTTTT
TRBJ2-7	-	-	TRBV5-6	CASSLTASGRDRNEQYF	TGTGCCAGCAGCTTGACTGCTTCGGGGCGGGATCGAAACGAGCAGTACTTC
TRBJ2-7	-	-	TRBV7-2	CASSLDPDSDLYEQYF	TGTGCCAGCAGCTTAGACCCGGACAGCGACCTCTACGAGCAGTACTTC
TRBJ2-7	few	TRBD1	TRBV28	CASSFTGATASYEQYF	TGTGCCAGCAGTTTTACAGGGGCGACAGCAAGCTACGAGCAGTACTTC
TRBJ2-1	-	-	TRBV18	CASSPKGRPMLDEQFF	TGTGCCAGCTCACCAAAAGGGCGCCCAATGTTGGATGAGCAGTTCTTC
TRBJ1-2	-	TRBD1	TRBV20-1	CSAEGQGYGYTF	TGCAGTGCTGAGGGACAGGGCTATGGCTACACCTTC
TRBJ2-3	few	-	TRBV20-1	CSARDYEGATDTQYF	TGCAGTGCTAGAGATTATGAGGGCGCGACAGATACGCAGTATTTT
TRBJ1-1	-	-	TRBV7-9	CASSLALTENTEAFF	TGTGCCAGCAGCTTAGCGTTGACAGAGAACACTGAAGCTTTCTTT
TRBJ2-1	-	TRBD2	TRBV10-3	CAISDRTSRPYNEQFF	TGTGCCATCAGTGATAGGACTAGCAGGCCATACAATGAGCAGTTCTTC
TRBJ2-1	-	TRBD2	TRBV15	CATSRRTSGRFFEQFF	TGTGCCACCAGCAGAAGAACTAGCGGGAGGTTCTTTGAGCAGTTCTTC
TRBJ2-6	few	-	TRBV7-3	CASSPAGSGANVLTF	TGTGCCAGCAGCCCCGCTGGCTCTGGGGCCAACGTCCTGACTTTC
TRBJ2-1	few	-	TRBV9	CASSVATSSVYNEQFF	TGTGCCAGCAGCGTAGCTACGTCTAGCGTATACAATGAGCAGTTCTTC
TRBJ2-4	-	-	TRBV20-1	CSARLEGTKNIQYF	TGCAGTGCCCGGTTGGAGGGAACCAAAAACATTCAGTACTTC
TRBJ2-1	once	TRBD2	TRBV20-1	CSARSGRAVNEQFF	TGCAGTGCTCGTAGCGGGAGGGCCGTGAATGAGCAGTTCTTC